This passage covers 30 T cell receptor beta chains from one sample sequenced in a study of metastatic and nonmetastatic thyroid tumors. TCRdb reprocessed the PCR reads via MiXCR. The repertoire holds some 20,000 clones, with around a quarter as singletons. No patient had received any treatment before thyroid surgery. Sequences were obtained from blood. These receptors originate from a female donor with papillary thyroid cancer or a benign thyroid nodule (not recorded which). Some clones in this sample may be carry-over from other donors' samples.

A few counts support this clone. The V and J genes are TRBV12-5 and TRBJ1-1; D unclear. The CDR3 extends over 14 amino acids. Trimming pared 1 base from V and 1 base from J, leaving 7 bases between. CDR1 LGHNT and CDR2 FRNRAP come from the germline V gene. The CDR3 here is CASGLGTENTEAFF. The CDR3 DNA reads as TGTGCTAGTGGTTTGGGCACAGAGAACACTGAAGCTTTCTTT.

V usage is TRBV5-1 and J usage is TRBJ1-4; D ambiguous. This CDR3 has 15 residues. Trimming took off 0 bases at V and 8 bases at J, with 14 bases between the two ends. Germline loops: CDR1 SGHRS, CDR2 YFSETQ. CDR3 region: CASSLAPWTGEKLFF. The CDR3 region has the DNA TGCGCCAGCAGCTTGGCCCCATGGACGGGGGAAAAACTGTTTTTT.

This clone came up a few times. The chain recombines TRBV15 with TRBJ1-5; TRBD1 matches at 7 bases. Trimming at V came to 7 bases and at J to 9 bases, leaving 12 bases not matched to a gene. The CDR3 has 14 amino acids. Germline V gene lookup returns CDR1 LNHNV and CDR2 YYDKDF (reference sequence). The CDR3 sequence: CATTDRVGVRPQHF. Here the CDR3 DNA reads TGTGCCACCACCGACAGGGTGGGTGTCAGGCCCCAGCATTTT.

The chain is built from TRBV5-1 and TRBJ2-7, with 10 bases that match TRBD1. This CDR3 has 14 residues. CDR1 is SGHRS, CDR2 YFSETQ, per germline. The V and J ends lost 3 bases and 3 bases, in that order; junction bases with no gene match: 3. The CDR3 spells CASSWRTGGYEQYF. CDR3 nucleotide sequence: TGCGCCAGCAGCTGGCGGACAGGGGGCTACGAGCAGTACTTC.

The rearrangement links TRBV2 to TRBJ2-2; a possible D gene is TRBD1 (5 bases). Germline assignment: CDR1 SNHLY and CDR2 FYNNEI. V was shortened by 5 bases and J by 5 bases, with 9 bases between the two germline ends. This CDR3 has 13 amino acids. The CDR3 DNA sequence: TGTGCCAGCAGTTCTGACAGAACCGGGGAGCTGTTTTTT. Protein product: CASSSDRTGELFF.

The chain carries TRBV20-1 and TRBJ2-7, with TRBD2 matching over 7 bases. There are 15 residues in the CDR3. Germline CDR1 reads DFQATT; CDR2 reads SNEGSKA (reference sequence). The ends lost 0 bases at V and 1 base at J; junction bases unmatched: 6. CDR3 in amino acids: CSARDPTGGSYEQYF. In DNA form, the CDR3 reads TGCAGTGCTAGAGATCCCACGGGAGGATCCTACGAGCAGTACTTC.

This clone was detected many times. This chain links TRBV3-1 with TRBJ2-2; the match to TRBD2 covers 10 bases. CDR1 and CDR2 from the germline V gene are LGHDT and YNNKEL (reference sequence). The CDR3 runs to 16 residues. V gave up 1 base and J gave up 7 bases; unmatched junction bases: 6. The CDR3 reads CASSQGSSGRNGELFF. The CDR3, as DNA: TGTGCCAGCAGCCAAGGTTCTAGCGGGAGAAACGGGGAGCTGTTTTTT.

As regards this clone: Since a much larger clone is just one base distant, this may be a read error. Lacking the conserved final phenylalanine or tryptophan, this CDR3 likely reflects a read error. CDR3 coding DNA: TGCAGTGCTAGTAGTAGCGCCCTATACAATGAGCAGTTCCTC. Amino acids: CSASSSALYNEQFL. V is TRBV20-1 and J is TRBJ2-1; D might be TRBD2 (5 bases). The V end was cut by 3 bases, the J end by 4 bases, with 13 bases between. The germline V gene encodes CDR1 DFQATT and CDR2 SNEGSKA (reference sequence). The CDR3 loop spans 14 amino acids.

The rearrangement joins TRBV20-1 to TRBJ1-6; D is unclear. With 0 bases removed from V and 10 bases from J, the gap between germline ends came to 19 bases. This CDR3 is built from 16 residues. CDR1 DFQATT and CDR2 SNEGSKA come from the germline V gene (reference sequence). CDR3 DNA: TGCAGTGCTAGAGAAGGAGGCTGGGTCGAGGTCTCACCCCTCCACTTT. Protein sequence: CSAREGGWVEVSPLHF.

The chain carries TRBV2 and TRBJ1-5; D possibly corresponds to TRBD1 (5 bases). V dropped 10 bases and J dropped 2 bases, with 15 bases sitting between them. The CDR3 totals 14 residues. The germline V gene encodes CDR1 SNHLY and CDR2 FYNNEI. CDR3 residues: CATQASFGNQPQHF. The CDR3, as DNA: TGTGCCACACAGGCGTCGTTTGGCAATCAGCCCCAGCATTTT.

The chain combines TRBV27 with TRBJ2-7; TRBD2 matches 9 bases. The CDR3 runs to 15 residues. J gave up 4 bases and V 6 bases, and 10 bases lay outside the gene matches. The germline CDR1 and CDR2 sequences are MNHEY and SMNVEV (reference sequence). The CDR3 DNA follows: TGTGCCAGCAGCCAAGCCCGGACTAGCGAATACGAGCAGTACTTC. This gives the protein CASSQARTSEYEQYF.

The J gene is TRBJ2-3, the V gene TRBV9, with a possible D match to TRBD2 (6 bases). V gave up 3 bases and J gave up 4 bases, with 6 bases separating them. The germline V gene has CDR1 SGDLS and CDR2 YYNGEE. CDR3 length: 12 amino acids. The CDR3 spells CASSASADTQYF. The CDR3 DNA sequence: TGTGCCAGCAGCGCTAGCGCAGATACGCAGTATTTT.

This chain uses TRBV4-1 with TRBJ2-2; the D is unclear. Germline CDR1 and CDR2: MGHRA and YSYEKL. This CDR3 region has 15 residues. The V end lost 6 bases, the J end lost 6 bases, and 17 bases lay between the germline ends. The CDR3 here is CASSRVQCPAGELFF. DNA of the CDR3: TGCGCCAGCAGTCGGGTACAGTGTCCAGCCGGGGAGCTGTTTTTT.

The CDR3 loop reads CASRPPRSSYNSPLHF. The CDR3 DNA reads TGTGCCAGCAGACCCCCCCGGAGCTCCTATAATTCACCCCTCCACTTT. The chain couples TRBV2 to TRBJ1-6; D unresolved. Trimming removed 6 bases from V and 0 bases from J, with 12 bases in between. The CDR3 spans 16 residues. Looked up from germline, CDR1 is SNHLY and CDR2 is FYNNEI.

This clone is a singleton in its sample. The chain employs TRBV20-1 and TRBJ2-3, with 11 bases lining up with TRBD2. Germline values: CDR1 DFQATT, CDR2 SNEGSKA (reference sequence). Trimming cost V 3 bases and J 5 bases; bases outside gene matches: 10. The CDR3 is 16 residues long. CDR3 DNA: TGCAGTGCTAGCGTGATCGAGACTAGCGGGAAAGATACGCAGTATTTT. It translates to CSASVIETSGKDTQYF.

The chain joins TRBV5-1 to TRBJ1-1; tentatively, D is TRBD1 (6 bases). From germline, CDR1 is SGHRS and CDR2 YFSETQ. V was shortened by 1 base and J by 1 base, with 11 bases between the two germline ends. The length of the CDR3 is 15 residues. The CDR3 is CASSLFTGKNTEAFF. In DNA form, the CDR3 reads TGCGCCAGCAGCTTGTTCACAGGGAAGAACACTGAAGCTTTCTTT.

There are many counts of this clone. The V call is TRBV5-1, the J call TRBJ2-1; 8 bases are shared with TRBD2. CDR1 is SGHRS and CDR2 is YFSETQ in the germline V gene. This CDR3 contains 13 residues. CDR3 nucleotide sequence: TGCGCTAGTAGCGGGGACGCTTACAATGAGCAGTTCTTC. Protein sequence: CASSGDAYNEQFF. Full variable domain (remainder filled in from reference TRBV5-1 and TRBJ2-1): KAGVTQTPRYLIKTRGQQVTLSCSPISGHRSVSWYQQTPGQGLQFLFEYFSETQRNKGNFPGRFSGRQFSNSRSEMNVSTLELGDSALYLCASSGDAYNEQFFGPGTRLTVL.

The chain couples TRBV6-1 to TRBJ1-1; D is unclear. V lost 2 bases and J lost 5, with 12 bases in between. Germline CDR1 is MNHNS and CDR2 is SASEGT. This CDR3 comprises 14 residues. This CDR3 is CASSEYWGTTEAFF. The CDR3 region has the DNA TGTGCCAGCAGTGAATACTGGGGTACGACTGAAGCTTTCTTT.

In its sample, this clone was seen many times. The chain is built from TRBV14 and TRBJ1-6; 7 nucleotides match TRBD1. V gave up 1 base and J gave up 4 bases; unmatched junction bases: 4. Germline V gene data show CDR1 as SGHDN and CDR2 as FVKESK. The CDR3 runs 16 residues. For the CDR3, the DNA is TGTGCCAGCAGCCAAGCCCCACAGGGGTATAATTCACCCCTCCACTTT. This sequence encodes CASSQAPQGYNSPLHF.

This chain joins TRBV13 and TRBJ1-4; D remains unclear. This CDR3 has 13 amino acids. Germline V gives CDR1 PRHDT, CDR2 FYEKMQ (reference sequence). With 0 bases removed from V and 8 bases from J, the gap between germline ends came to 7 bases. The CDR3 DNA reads TGTGCCAGCAGCTTAGGCCGGAGAGAAAAACTGTTTTTT. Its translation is CASSLGRREKLFF.

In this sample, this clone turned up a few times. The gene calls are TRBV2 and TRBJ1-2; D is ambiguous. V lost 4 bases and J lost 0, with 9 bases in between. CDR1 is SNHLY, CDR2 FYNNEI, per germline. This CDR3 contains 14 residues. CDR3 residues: CASSGDSTNYGYTF. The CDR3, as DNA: TGTGCCAGCAGTGGGGATAGCACTAACTATGGCTACACCTTC.

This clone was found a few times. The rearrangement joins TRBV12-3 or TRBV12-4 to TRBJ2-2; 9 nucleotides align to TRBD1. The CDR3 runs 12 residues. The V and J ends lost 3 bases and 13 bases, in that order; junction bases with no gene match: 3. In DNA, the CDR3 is TGTGCCAGCAGTTTTCCGGGACAGGGGCTGTTTTTT. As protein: CASSFPGQGLFF.

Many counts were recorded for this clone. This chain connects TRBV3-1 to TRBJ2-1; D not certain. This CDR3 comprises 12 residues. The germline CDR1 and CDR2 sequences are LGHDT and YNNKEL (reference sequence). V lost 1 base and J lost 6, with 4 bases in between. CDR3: CASSQAGNEQFF. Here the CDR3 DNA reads TGTGCCAGCAGCCAAGCGGGCAATGAGCAGTTCTTC.

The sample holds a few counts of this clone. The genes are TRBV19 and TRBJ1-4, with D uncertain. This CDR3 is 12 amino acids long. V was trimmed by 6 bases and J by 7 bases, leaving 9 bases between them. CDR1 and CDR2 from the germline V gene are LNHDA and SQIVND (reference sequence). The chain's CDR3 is CASRRGGEKLFF. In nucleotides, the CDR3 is TGTGCCAGTAGACGAGGTGGTGAAAAACTGTTTTTT.

DNA of the CDR3: TGTGCCAGCAGTTTATTGCAGGGGAAGAACACTGAAGCTTTCTTT. It translates to CASSLLQGKNTEAFF. V is TRBV12-3 or TRBV12-4 and J is TRBJ1-1; D is perhaps TRBD1 (6 bases). The CDR3 is 15 residues long. Trimming removed 2 bases at V and 1 base at J, with 11 bases between.

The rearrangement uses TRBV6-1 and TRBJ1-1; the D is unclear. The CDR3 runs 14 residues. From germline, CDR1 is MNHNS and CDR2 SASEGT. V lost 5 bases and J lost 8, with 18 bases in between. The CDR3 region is CASSITGGEAEAFF. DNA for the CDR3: TGTGCCAGCAGTATCACCGGCGGAGAGGCCGAAGCTTTCTTT.

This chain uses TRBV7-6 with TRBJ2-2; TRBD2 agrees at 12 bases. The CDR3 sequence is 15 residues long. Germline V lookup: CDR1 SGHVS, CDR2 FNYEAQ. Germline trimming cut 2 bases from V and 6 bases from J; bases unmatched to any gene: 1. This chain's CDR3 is CASSLLAGGSGELFF. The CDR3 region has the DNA TGTGCCAGCAGCTTACTAGCGGGAGGGTCCGGGGAGCTGTTTTTT.

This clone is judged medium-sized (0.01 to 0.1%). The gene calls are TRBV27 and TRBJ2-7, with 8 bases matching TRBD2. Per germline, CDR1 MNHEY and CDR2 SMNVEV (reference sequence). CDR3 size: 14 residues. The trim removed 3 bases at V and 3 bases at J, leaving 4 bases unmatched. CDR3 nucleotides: TGTGCCAGCAGTTTCGGGACTAGGGGCTACGAGCAGTACTTC. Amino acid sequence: CASSFGTRGYEQYF.

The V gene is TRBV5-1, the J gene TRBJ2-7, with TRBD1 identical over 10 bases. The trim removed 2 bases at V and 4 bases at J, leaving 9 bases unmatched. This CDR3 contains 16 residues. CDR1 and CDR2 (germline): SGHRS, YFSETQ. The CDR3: CASSFLGQGLLYEQYF. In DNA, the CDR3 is TGCGCCAGCAGCTTTTTGGGACAGGGGTTGTTGTACGAGCAGTACTTC. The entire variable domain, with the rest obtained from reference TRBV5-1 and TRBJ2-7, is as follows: KAGVTQTPRYLIKTRGQQVTLSCSPISGHRSVSWYQQTPGQGLQFLFEYFSETQRNKGNFPGRFSGRQFSNSRSEMNVSTLELGDSALYLCASSFLGQGLLYEQYFGPGTRLTVT.

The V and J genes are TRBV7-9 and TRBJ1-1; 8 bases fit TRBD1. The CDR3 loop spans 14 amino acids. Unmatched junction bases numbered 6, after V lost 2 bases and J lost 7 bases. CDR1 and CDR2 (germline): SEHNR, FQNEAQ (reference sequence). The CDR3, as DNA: TGTGCCAGCAGCTTAAAGTCAGGGGGCAATGAAGCTTTCTTT. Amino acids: CASSLKSGGNEAFF.